Following are 24 T cell receptor beta chains from one sample sequenced in a study of T cell repertoires in cytomegalovirus infection. TCRdb fed the reads into MiXCR, producing one record per CDR3 protein. The table includes approximately 470,000 distinct CDR3 sequences, roughly 46% detected once. No cognate antigen is known for these TCRs. Source: cultured PBMCs, taken from culture after CMV antigen stimulation. The receptors derive from a human donor in good health (CMV status not recorded). Some clones in this sample may be carry-over from other donors' samples.

This clonotype came up a few times. V is TRBV19 and J is TRBJ2-1; TRBD2 aligns across 10 bases. After removal of 9 bases from V and 0 bases from J, the junction contained 23 bases not matched to a gene. Per the germline V gene, CDR1 is LNHDA and CDR2 is SQIVND (reference sequence). There are 21 residues in the CDR3. The CDR3 here is CASTKYGPGTSVSSSYNEQFF. CDR3 nucleotides: TGTGCCAGCACTAAGTACGGGCCCGGGACTAGCGTATCGAGCTCCTACAATGAGCAGTTCTTC.

CDR3 in amino acids: CASSQESRDLGLQFF. In DNA, the CDR3 is TGCGCCAGCAGCCAAGAATCACGGGACTTAGGGCTGCAGTTCTTC. The V gene is TRBV4-1, the J gene TRBJ2-1; the D gene is possibly TRBD2 (6 bases). The germline V gene has CDR1 MGHRA and CDR2 YSYEKL. The V and J ends lost 0 bases and 12 bases respectively, with 18 bases between them. The CDR3 is 15 residues long.

The rearrangement links TRBV7-2 to TRBJ2-3; weak D call: TRBD2 (6 bases). The V gene lost 3 bases and the J gene lost 7 bases, with 17 bases spanning the gap. The CDR3 covers 15 residues. Germline CDR1 SGHTA, CDR2 FQGNSA. CDR3 DNA: TGTGCCAGCAGCTTGTACGGGGGAGTCACTAATACGCAGTATTTT. It encodes CASSLYGGVTNTQYF.

This chain links TRBV10-2 with TRBJ2-5; TRBD2 agrees at 12 bases. V lost 8 bases and J lost 3; bases outside the gene matches: 7. Germline CDR1 and CDR2: WSHSY and SAAADI. The CDR3 sequence is 15 residues long. CDR3 sequence (DNA): TGCGCCAGCGGGGGACTAGCGGGCATCAAAGAGACCCAGTACTTC. As protein: CASGGLAGIKETQYF.

The chain joins TRBV28 to TRBJ1-2, with D possibly TRBD1 on 5 matching bases. Trimming removed 10 bases from V and 4 bases from J, with 19 bases in between. The CDR3 is 14 amino acids. The germline gives CDR1 MDHEN, CDR2 SYDVKM. CDR3 in DNA: TGTGCCATTTCAGACCTTGGGGCGACCTATGGCTACACCTTC. Translation gives CAISDLGATYGYTF.

This clonotype was seen once. The V call is TRBV12-3 or TRBV12-4, the J call TRBJ1-3, with TRBD1 matching over 7 bases. The CDR3 covers 18 residues. The V gene end was trimmed by 5 bases and the J gene end by 0 bases; junction bases not matched to a gene: 13. The CDR3 sequence is CASSRTGTVLYSGNTIYF. DNA for the CDR3: TGTGCCAGCAGTCGTACCGGGACAGTCCTTTACTCTGGAAACACCATATATTTT.

V usage is TRBV6-6 and J usage is TRBJ2-2; TRBD2 is a possible D gene (7 bases). Trimming took off 6 bases at V and 3 bases at J, with 17 bases between the two ends. The germline gives CDR1 MNHNY, CDR2 SVGAGI (reference sequence). This CDR3 spans 16 amino acids. The DNA of the CDR3 is TGTGCCAGCAGAACAGGGTGGGGGGGGGACACCGGGGAGCTGTTTTTT. Residues: CASRTGWGGDTGELFF.

The table lists this clonotype with many counts. CDR3 sequence reads: CASSLVQGAWGYTF. CDR3 coding DNA: TGTGCCAGCAGCTTGGTACAGGGGGCGTGGGGCTACACCTTC. The V gene is TRBV7-2, the J gene TRBJ1-2, with TRBD1 matching over 9 bases. The germline V gene has CDR1 SGHTA and CDR2 FQGNSA. J gave up 8 bases and V 3 bases, and 7 bases lay outside the gene matches. The CDR3 has 14 amino acids.

The rearrangement links TRBV6-6 to TRBJ1-3; no firm D call. The CDR3 is 16 residues long. Germline V gives CDR1 MNHNY, CDR2 SVGAGI (reference sequence). V lost 0 bases, J lost 0 bases, and 9 bases lay in between. CDR3: CASSYSGLPSGNTIYF. In DNA, the CDR3 is TGTGCCAGCAGTTACTCCGGGCTGCCCTCTGGAAACACCATATATTTT.

The chain is built from TRBV7-8 and TRBJ2-2; a possible D gene is TRBD2 (5 bases). This CDR3 spans 14 amino acids. Trimming cost V 1 base and J 6 bases, with 9 bases left between them. The germline V gene has CDR1 SGHVS and CDR2 FQNEAQ. The CDR3 here is CASSLGGHPGELFF. CDR3 in DNA: TGTGCCAGCAGCTTAGGCGGGCACCCCGGGGAGCTGTTTTTT.

The chain couples TRBV5-1 to TRBJ2-5, with 12 bases matching TRBD1. The length of the CDR3 is 14 residues. The V gene end was trimmed by 3 bases and the J gene end by 5 bases; junction bases not matched to a gene: 2. Germline V gene sequence: CDR1 SGHRS, CDR2 YFSETQ. The CDR3 loop reads CASSSGQGAETQYF. In DNA form, the CDR3 reads TGCGCCAGCAGCTCGGGACAGGGGGCTGAGACCCAGTACTTC.

The sample holds a few counts of this clonotype. The CDR3 DNA follows: TGTGCCAGCACGGCCCAGGGAAATAGCAATCAGCCCCAGCATTTT. This sequence encodes CASTAQGNSNQPQHF. The gene calls are TRBV27 and TRBJ1-5, with D possibly matching TRBD1 (5 bases). The germline V gene encodes CDR1 MNHEY and CDR2 SMNVEV (reference sequence). CDR3 size: 15 residues. V was shortened by 7 bases and J by 0 bases, with 13 bases between the two germline ends.

The chain is built from TRBV6-5 and TRBJ1-1; D possibly corresponds to TRBD1 (5 bases). The CDR3 is 13 residues long. The germline gives CDR1 MNHEY, CDR2 SVGAGI. Trimming took off 2 bases at V and 7 bases at J, with 11 bases between the two ends. The CDR3 spells CASSYNRGLEAFF. CDR3 coding DNA: TGTGCCAGCAGTTACAATAGGGGACTTGAAGCTTTCTTT.

This clonotype was counted only a few times. The CDR3 reads CASSRGQGAGNEQFF. The CDR3, as DNA: TGTGCCAGCAGCCGGGGGCAGGGGGCAGGGAATGAGCAGTTCTTC. V usage is TRBV7-2 and J usage is TRBJ2-1, with 8 bases fitting TRBD1. The V gene end was trimmed by 5 bases and the J gene end by 7 bases; junction bases not matched to a gene: 10. This CDR3 is 15 amino acids long. Germline V gene lookup returns CDR1 SGHTA and CDR2 FQGNSA.

This clonotype was detected once. The chain carries TRBV28 and TRBJ1-5, with D unclear. Germline CDR1 MDHEN, CDR2 SYDVKM. The V and J ends lost 7 bases and 6 bases respectively, with 16 bases between them. The CDR3 is 14 amino acids. The CDR3 DNA sequence: TGTGCCAGCAAACCAACATTATCTACTCAGCCCCAGCATTTT. This encodes CASKPTLSTQPQHF.

The rearrangement joins TRBV6-2 or TRBV6-3 to TRBJ1-5, with D perhaps matching TRBD1 (5 bases). CDR3 length: 17 amino acids. V lost 1 base and J lost 2, with 15 bases in between. Germline CDR1 MNHEY, CDR2 SVGEGT. The CDR3: CASSYWLTSRGNQPQHF. DNA for the CDR3: TGTGCCAGCAGTTACTGGCTCACTTCCAGGGGCAATCAGCCCCAGCATTTT.

The chain joins TRBV10-3 to TRBJ2-1; the D gene is possibly TRBD1 (5 bases). Germline assignment: CDR1 ENHRY and CDR2 SYGVKD. CDR3 size: 11 residues. Trimming took off 8 bases at V and 7 bases at J, with 9 bases between the two ends. CDR3 DNA: TGTGCCATCGGACAAGGGAATGAGCAGTTCTTC. This codes for CAIGQGNEQFF.

The V call is TRBV6-8, the J call TRBJ2-2; the D is unclear. V lost 0 bases to trimming and J lost 1 base, with 6 bases between them. This CDR3 is built from 15 residues. Germline values: CDR1 MNHGY, CDR2 SAAAGT. As DNA, the CDR3 is TGTGCCAGCAGTTACTCATCGGGGAACACCGGGGAGCTGTTTTTT. This sequence encodes CASSYSSGNTGELFF.

V and J are TRBV11-2 and TRBJ2-2; D remains ambiguous. CDR1 and CDR2 from the germline V gene are SGHAT and FQNNGV. This CDR3 has 11 amino acids. The V end was cut by 6 bases, the J end by 8 bases, with 7 bases between. As DNA, the CDR3 is TGTGCCAGCAGGGCTGGAGGGGAGCTGTTTTTT. Its translation: CASRAGGELFF.

The CDR3 DNA is TGTGCCAGCAGCCCTACGGGGCAGTTAAAAGGAAACACCATATATTTT. This sequence encodes CASSPTGQLKGNTIYF. This chain joins TRBV7-6 and TRBJ1-3, with D possibly TRBD1 on 5 matching bases. Trimming removed 5 bases from V and 4 bases from J, with 18 bases in between. The CDR3 sequence is 16 residues long. The germline V gene encodes CDR1 SGHVS and CDR2 FNYEAQ.

To note about this clonotype: The junction shows a germline mismatch at one end, possibly a read error. The chain is built from TRBV4-2 and TRBJ2-5; 7 nucleotides line up with TRBD2. The CDR3 extends over 13 amino acids. The germline CDR1 and CDR2 sequences are LGHNA and YNFKEQ. The CDR3 here is CASSQTSSETQYF. The CDR3 DNA reads TGTGCCAGCAGCCAGACTAGCTCGGAGACCCAGTACTTT.

This clonotype has only a few counts. This sequence joins TRBV7-2 and TRBJ1-1, with 12 bases lining up with TRBD1. CDR1 is SGHTA, CDR2 FQGNSA, per germline. The V segment lost 1 base and the J segment 4 bases; nucleotides outside the gene matches: 7. The CDR3 totals 17 residues. The CDR3 DNA follows: TGTGCCAGCAGCTTAGGGGACAGGGGGCGGTTGGGCACTGAAGCTTTCTTT. Its protein is CASSLGDRGRLGTEAFF.

This clonotype turned up a few times. CDR3 sequence (DNA): TGTGCCAGCAGCCCGAGGACAGGGAGCACAGATACGCAGTATTTT. It codes for CASSPRTGSTDTQYF. The chain joins TRBV7-2 to TRBJ2-3, with TRBD1 matching 8 bases. CDR1 and CDR2 (germline): SGHTA, FQGNSA. V shed 5 bases and J 0 bases; nucleotides not matched to a gene: 4. The CDR3 has 15 amino acids.

The V and J genes are TRBV7-2 and TRBJ2-7; 7 bases are shared with TRBD1. J gave up 2 bases and V 1 base, and 8 bases lay outside the gene matches. Germline CDR1 reads SGHTA; CDR2 reads FQGNSA. This CDR3 has 16 residues. This chain's CDR3 is CASSLESTGFPYEQYF. In nucleotides, the CDR3 is TGTGCCAGCAGCTTAGAATCGACAGGGTTCCCCTACGAGCAGTACTTC.